A single T cell receptor beta chain is shown here with its context. Antigen specificity is unknown. These data originate in a study of T cell therapy after organ transplantation. Study information: Short-term post-therapy blood was drawn 4 to 8 weeks after therapy ended. Study-wide findings and caveats: Minimal repertoire change after therapy followed marked pretherapy expansions in nonresponders.

Time point defined: 4-8 weeks after completion of therapy. Using immunoSEQ multiplex PCR, the repertoire was profiled, and TCRdb retains in-frame clones only, with some absent. The table records about 19,000 clones, around 82% of them present only once. The germline V gene encodes CDR1 SGDLS and CDR2 YYNGEE. The V end was cut by 0 bases, the J end by 2 bases, with 16 bases between. This CDR3 spans 17 amino acids. This chain joins TRBV9 and TRBJ2-3; tentatively, D is TRBD1 or TRBD2 (5 bases each). Sequenced material: CD8+ T cells from blood, taken after autologous CMV-specific T cell therapy. This receptor was obtained from a human patient who had received a solid organ transplant and had CMV disease. A subset of T cells may come from the graft donor. CDR3 DNA sequence: TGTGCCAGCAGCGTAGGTGCTGGGGACCTAAACACAGATACGCAGTATTTT. Protein sequence: CASSVGAGDLNTDTQYF.